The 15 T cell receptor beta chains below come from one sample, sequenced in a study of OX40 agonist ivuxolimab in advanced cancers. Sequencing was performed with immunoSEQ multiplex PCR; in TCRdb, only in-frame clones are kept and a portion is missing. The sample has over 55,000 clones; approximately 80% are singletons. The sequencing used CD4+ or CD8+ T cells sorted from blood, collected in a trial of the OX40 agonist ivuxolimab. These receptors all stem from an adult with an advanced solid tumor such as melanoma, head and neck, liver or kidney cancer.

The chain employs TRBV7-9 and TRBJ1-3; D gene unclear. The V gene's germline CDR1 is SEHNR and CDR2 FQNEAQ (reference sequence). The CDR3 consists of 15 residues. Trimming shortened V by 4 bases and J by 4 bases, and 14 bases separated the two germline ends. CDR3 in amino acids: CASSSLSGLGNTIYF. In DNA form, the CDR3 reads TGTGCCAGCAGCTCCTTGAGTGGGCTAGGAAACACCATATATTTT.

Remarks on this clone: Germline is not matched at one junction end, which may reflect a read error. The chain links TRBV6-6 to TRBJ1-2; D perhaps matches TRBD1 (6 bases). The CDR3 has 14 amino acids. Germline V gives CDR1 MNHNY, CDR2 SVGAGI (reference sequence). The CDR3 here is CAGSYTEYRAGYTF. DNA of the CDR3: TGTGCCGGCAGTTACACAGAATACAGGGCGGGCTACACCTTC.

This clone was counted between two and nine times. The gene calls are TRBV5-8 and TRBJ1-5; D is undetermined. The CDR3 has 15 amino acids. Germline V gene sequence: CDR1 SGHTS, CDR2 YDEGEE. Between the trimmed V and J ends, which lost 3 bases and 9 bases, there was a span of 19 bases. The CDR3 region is CASSSGRSFNGPQHF. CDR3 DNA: TGTGCCAGCAGCTCCGGACGCTCTTTCAATGGGCCCCAGCATTTT.

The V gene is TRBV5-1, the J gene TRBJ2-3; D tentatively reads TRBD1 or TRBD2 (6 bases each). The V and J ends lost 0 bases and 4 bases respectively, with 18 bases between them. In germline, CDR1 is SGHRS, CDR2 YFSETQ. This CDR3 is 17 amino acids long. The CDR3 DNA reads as TGCGCCAGCAGCTTGGAGACCCAAGGGGGGAACGCAGATACGCAGTATTTT. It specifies CASSLETQGGNADTQYF.

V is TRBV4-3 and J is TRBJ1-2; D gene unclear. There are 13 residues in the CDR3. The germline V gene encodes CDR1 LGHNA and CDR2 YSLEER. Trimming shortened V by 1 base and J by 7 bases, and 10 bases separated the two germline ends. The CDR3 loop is CASSQGLLRGYTF. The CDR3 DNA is TGCGCCAGCAGCCAAGGTCTACTCCGTGGCTACACCTTC.

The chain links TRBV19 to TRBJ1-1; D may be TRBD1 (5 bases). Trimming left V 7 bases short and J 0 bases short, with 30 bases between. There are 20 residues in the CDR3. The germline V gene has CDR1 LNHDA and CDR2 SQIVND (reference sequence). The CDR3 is CASTPHAIGTPTPLNTEAFF. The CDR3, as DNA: TGTGCCAGTACCCCCCATGCGATCGGGACTCCCACACCGTTGAACACTGAAGCTTTCTTT.

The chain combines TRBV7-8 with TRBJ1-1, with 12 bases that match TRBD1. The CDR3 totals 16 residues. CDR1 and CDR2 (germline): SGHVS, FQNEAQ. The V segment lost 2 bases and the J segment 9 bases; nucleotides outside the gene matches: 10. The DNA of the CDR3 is TGTGCCAGCAGCTTAAATGCGGGTTGGGACAGGGGGCAAGCTTTCTTT. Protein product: CASSLNAGWDRGQAFF.

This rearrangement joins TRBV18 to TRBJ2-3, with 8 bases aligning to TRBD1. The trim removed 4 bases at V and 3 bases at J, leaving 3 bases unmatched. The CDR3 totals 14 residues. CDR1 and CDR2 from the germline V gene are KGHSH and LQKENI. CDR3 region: CASSLGQGTDTQYF. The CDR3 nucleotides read TGTGCCAGCTCACTCGGACAGGGAACAGATACGCAGTATTTT. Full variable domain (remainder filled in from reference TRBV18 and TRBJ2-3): NAGVMQNPRHLVRRRGQEARLRCSPMKGHSHVYWYRQLPEEGLKFMVYLQKENIIDESGMPKERFSAEFPKEGPSILRIQQVVRGDSAAYFCASSLGQGTDTQYFGPGTRLTVL.

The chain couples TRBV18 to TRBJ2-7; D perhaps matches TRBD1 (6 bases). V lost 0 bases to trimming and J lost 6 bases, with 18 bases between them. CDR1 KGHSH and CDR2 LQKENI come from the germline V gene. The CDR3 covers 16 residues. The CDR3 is CASSPPNRDPLSEQYF. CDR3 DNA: TGTGCCAGCTCACCACCTAACAGGGATCCCCTATCCGAGCAGTACTTC.

CDR3 region: CASSPGLPSGNTIYF. The CDR3 coding sequence is TGTGCCAGCAGCCCCGGGTTGCCCTCTGGAAACACCATATATTTT. The chain has TRBV28 and TRBJ1-3; D is uncertain. This CDR3 is 15 amino acids long. The V end was cut by 6 bases, the J end by 0 bases, with 12 bases between. Looked up from germline, CDR1 is MDHEN and CDR2 is SYDVKM.

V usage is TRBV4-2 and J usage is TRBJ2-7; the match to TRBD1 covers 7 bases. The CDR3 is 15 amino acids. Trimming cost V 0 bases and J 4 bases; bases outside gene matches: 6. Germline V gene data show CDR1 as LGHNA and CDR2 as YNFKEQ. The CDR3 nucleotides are TGTGCCAGCAGCCAAGATTGGGGACAGAATTACGAGCAGTACTTC. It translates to CASSQDWGQNYEQYF.

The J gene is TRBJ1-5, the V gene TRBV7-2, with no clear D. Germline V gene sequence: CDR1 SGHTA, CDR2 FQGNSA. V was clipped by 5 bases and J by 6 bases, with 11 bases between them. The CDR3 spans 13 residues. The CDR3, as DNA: TGTGCCAGCAGCCCCGCCCGGGGTCAGCCCCAGCATTTT. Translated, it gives CASSPARGQPQHF.

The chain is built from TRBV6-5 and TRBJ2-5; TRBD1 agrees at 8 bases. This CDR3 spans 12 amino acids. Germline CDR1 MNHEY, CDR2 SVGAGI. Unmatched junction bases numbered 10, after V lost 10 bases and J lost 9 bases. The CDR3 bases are TGTGCCACCTCCGGGACAGGTCCCGCCCAGTACTTC. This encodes CATSGTGPAQYF.

This chain's CDR3 is CSVTQQVSGANVLTF. The CDR3 DNA follows: TGCAGCGTTACGCAGCAGGTATCTGGGGCCAACGTCCTGACTTTC. The rearrangement links TRBV29-1 to TRBJ2-6; no reliable D call. CDR1 and CDR2 (germline): SQVTM, ANQGSEA. V shed 5 bases and J shed 1 base, with 12 bases lying between them. This CDR3 comprises 15 residues.

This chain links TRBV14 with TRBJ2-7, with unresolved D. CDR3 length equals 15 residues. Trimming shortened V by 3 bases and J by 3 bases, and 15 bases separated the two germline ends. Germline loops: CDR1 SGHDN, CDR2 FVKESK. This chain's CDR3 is CASSHLSLGFYEQYF. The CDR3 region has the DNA TGTGCCAGCAGCCACCTCTCATTGGGTTTCTACGAGCAGTACTTC.